This T cell receptor (beta chain) emerged from a study of cytomegalovirus exposure and HLA in healthy donors. 60 Vbeta and 13 Jbeta primers were used in PCR. Generated by immunoSEQ multiplex PCR, the TCRdb table keeps only in-frame clones and is missing some. The table shows over 110,000 clones, with about 80% occurring only once. Study results and limitations: Later findings reportedly placed an Asian-associated ancestry cluster below the roughly 660-donor mean for N-insertions.

The CDR3 has 13 amino acids. Trimming stripped 2 bases from V and 2 bases from J, with 4 bases between. Germline assignment: CDR1 MNHNS and CDR2 SASEGT. On this clone: Its antigen is currently unknown.

The origin of this receptor is a woman aged 40-49 years in good health and CMV-seropositive. The sample taken for sequencing was PBMCs. This chain uses TRBV6-1 with TRBJ1-5; D is unresolved. CDR3 in DNA: TGTGCCAGCAGTGAACTTGGCAATCAGCCCCAGCATTTT. Amino acids: CASSELGNQPQHF.